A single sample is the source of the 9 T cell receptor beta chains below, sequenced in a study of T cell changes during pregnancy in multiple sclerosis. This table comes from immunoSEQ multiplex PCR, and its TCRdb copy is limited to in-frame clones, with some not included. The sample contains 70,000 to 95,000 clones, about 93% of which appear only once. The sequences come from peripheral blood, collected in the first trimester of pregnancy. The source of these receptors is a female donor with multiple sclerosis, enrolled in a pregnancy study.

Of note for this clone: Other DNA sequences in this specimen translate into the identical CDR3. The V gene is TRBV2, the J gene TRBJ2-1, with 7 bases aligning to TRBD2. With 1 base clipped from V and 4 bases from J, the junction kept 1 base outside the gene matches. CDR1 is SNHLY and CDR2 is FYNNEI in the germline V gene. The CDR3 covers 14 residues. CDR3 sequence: CASSEGGGYNEQFF. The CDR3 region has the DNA TGTGCCAGCAGTGAAGGGGGAGGGTACAATGAGCAGTTCTTC.

The CDR3 nucleotides read TGTGCCAGCAGCTTAGGTGGCGGGACAGGGGGGTACACTGAAGCTTTCTTT. Amino acid sequence: CASSLGGGTGGYTEAFF. The rearrangement uses TRBV7-6 and TRBJ1-1; 11 bases are a match to TRBD1. This CDR3 comprises 17 residues. The J segment lost 3 bases and the V segment lost 1 base, leaving 7 bases of the junction unmatched. Germline CDR1 SGHVS, CDR2 FNYEAQ.

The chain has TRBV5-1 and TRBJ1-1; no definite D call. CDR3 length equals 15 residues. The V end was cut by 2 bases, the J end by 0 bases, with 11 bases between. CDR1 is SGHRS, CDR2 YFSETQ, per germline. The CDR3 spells CASSFRTGMNTEAFF. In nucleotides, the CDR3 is TGCGCCAGCAGCTTCCGGACGGGGATGAACACTGAAGCTTTCTTT. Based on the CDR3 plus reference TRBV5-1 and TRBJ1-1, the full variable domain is KAGVTQTPRYLIKTRGQQVTLSCSPISGHRSVSWYQQTPGQGLQFLFEYFSETQRNKGNFPGRFSGRQFSNSRSEMNVSTLELGDSALYLCASSFRTGMNTEAFFGQGTRLTVV.

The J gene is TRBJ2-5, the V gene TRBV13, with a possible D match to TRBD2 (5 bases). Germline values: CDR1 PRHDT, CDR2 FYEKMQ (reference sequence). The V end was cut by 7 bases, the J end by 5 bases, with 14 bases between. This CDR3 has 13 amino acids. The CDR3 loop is CASKVGGEETQYF. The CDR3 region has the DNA TGTGCCAGCAAGGTTGGTGGGGAGGAGACCCAGTACTTC.

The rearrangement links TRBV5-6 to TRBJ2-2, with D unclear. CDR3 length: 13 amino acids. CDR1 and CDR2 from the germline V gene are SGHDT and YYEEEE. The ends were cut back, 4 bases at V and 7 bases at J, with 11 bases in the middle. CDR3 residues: CASSQVVGGELFF. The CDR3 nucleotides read TGTGCCAGCAGCCAGGTGGTTGGCGGGGAGCTGTTTTTT. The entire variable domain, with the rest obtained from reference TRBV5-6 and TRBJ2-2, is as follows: DAGVTQSPTHLIKTRGQQVTLRCSPKSGHDTVSWYQQALGQGPQFIFQYYEEEERQRGNFPDRFSGHQFPNYSSELNVNALLLGDSALYLCASSQVVGGELFFGEGSRLTVL.

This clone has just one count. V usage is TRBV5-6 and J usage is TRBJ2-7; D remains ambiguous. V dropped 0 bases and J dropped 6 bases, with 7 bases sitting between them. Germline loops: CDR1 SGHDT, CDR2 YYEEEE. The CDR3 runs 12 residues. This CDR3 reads CASSLGHFEQYF. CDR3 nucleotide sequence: TGTGCCAGCAGCTTGGGGCATTTCGAGCAGTACTTC.

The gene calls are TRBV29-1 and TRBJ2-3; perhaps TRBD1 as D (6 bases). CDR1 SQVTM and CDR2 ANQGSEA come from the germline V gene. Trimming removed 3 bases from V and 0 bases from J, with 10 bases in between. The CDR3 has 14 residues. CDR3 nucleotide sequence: TGCAGCGTTGATCAGGGGTCTAGCACAGATACGCAGTATTTT. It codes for CSVDQGSSTDTQYF.

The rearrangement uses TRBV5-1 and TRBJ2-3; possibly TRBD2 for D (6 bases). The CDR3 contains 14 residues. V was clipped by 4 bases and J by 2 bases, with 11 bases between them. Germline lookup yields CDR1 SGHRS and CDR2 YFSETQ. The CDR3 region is CASSPGTYTDTQYF. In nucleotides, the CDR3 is TGCGCCAGCAGCCCTGGGACTTACACAGATACGCAGTATTTT.

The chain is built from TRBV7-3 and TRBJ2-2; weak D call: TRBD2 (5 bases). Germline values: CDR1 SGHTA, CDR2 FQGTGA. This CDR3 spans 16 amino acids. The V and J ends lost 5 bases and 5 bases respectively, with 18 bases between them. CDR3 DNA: TGTGCCAGCAGCCCGTTGTCTGGCGGGTCGACCGGGGAGCTGTTTTTT. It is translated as CASSPLSGGSTGELFF.